The rows below give T cell receptor beta chains drawn from one sample of a study of human T cells and chemical hapten exposure. One entry per CDR3 protein, called by TCRdb with MiXCR from the RACE reads. The table has some 170,000 distinct CDR3 sequences, 25% to 35% seen once. The starting material was whole blood, obtained in connection with sensitization to the hapten diphenylcyclopropenone (DPC). These receptors were obtained from a woman aged 18-29 years with alopecia areata. Some clones in this sample may be carry-over from other donors' samples. The CDR3 runs from the conserved cysteine through the conserved F or W. The D gene is left open where the match is weak. Only some rows state a clone size, as once, few, many or a class for expanded clones.

clone size,D gene,J gene,V gene,CDR3 protein,CDR3 DNA
-,-,TRBJ2-3,TRBV10-3,CAILAAGSSTDTQYF,TGTGCCATCTTAGCGGCGGGATCAAGCACAGATACGCAGTATTTT
-,-,TRBJ1-2,TRBV2,CASRGFDYGYTF,TGTGCCAGCAGGGGATTTGACTATGGCTACACCTTC
few,-,TRBJ2-2,TRBV11-1,CASSLGAGELFF,TGTGCCAGCAGCTTAGGGGCCGGGGAGCTGTTTTTT
-,-,TRBJ2-3,TRBV9,CASGASHTDTQYF,TGTGCCAGCGGCGCTAGCCACACAGATACGCAGTATTTT
few,-,TRBJ1-2,TRBV4-3,CASSPAGLRGYTF,TGCGCCAGCAGCCCGGCAGGGTTGCGTGGCTACACCTTC
-,-,TRBJ2-7,TRBV4-1,CASSQDDTAYEQYF,TGCGCCAGCAGCCAAGATGACACCGCCTACGAGCAGTACTTC
-,TRBD1,TRBJ2-3,TRBV20-1,CSARDIRGRTDTQYF,TGCAGTGCTAGAGATATTAGGGGGCGCACAGATACGCAGTATTTT
few,TRBD2,TRBJ2-2,TRBV20-1,CSAREVSAGFTGELFF,TGCAGTGCTAGAGAAGTATCAGCGGGGTTCACCGGGGAGCTGTTTTTT
-,-,TRBJ2-1,TRBV20-1,CSLPRDSQYNEQFF,TGCAGTCTGCCGCGGGACTCACAATACAATGAGCAGTTCTTC
few,-,TRBJ2-5,TRBV7-2,CASSPAGETQYF,TGTGCCAGCAGCCCGGCGGGAGAGACCCAGTACTTC
-,-,TRBJ1-1,TRBV4-2,CASSQEVNTEAFF,TGTGCCAGCAGCCAAGAGGTTAATACTGAAGCTTTCTTT
-,-,TRBJ1-5,TRBV2,CASSVRTDSNQPQHF,TGTGCCAGCAGTGTTAGGACAGATAGCAATCAGCCCCAGCATTTT
-,TRBD1,TRBJ1-5,TRBV20-1,CSAKRGQSQPQHF,TGCAGTGCTAAAAGGGGGCAGAGTCAGCCCCAGCATTTT
-,TRBD2,TRBJ2-1,TRBV11-2,CASSRVAGTFRSDEQFF,TGTGCCAGCAGCCGGGTAGCGGGCACCTTTCGGTCGGATGAGCAGTTCTTC
-,TRBD1,TRBJ1-1,TRBV10-3,CAISGTGVTEAFF,TGTGCCATCAGTGGTACAGGGGTCACTGAAGCTTTCTTT
-,-,TRBJ2-5,TRBV11-2,CASSHSGLQETQYF,TGTGCCAGCAGCCATTCGGGGTTACAAGAGACCCAGTACTTC
many,-,TRBJ1-5,TRBV6-2/TRBV6-3,CASSFTGLYQPQHF,TGTGCCAGCAGCTTCACAGGGTTGTATCAGCCCCAGCATTTT
-,-,TRBJ1-1,TRBV7-6,CASSLAQGAEAFF,TGTGCCAGCAGCTTAGCGCAGGGCGCTGAAGCTTTCTTT
few,-,TRBJ2-2,TRBV4-1,CASSQGPFTGELFF,TGCGCCAGCAGCCAAGGACCGTTCACCGGGGAGCTGTTTTTT
few,-,TRBJ2-2,TRBV4-3,CASSQNPNTGELFF,TGCGCCAGCAGCCAAAACCCGAACACCGGGGAGCTGTTTTTT
few,-,TRBJ2-2,TRBV20-1,CSARETGAEGELFF,TGCAGTGCTAGAGAGACGGGAGCAGAGGGGGAGCTGTTTTTT
-,-,TRBJ1-2,TRBV6-5,CASSSEGLLNYGYTF,TGTGCCAGCAGTAGCGAAGGACTCCTTAACTATGGCTACACCTTC
-,-,TRBJ2-7,TRBV29-1,CSVGWTAYEQYF,TGCAGCGTGGGCTGGACAGCGTACGAGCAGTACTTC
-,TRBD1,TRBJ2-5,TRBV5-6,CASSLKAGTGSQETQYF,TGTGCCAGCAGCTTGAAGGCCGGGACAGGTAGCCAAGAGACCCAGTACTTC
-,TRBD1,TRBJ2-3,TRBV4-2,CASSQPGQGTSDTQYF,TGTGCCAGCAGCCAACCGGGACAGGGGACGTCAGATACGCAGTATTTT
few,TRBD2,TRBJ2-1,TRBV6-1,CASSGLGGRNEQFF,TGTGCCAGCAGTGGTTTGGGCGGGAGGAATGAGCAGTTCTTC
few,TRBD2,TRBJ2-3,TRBV4-3,CASSQEAGLSTDTQYF,TGCGCCAGCAGCCAAGAAGCGGGACTCTCGACAGATACGCAGTATTTT
-,-,TRBJ2-5,TRBV29-1,CSVESGQGPETQYF,TGCAGCGTTGAATCTGGGCAGGGCCCCGAGACCCAGTACTTC
few,TRBD2,TRBJ2-5,TRBV5-4,CASSPGTNQETQYF,TGTGCCAGCAGCCCCGGGACTAATCAAGAGACCCAGTACTTC
-,TRBD1,TRBJ2-3,TRBV19,CASSTGQYTDTQYF,TGTGCCAGTAGTACGGGACAGTACACAGATACGCAGTATTTT
-,-,TRBJ2-1,TRBV11-2,CASSVGLFNEQFF,TGTGCCAGCAGCGTGGGTTTATTCAATGAGCAGTTCTTC
-,-,TRBJ1-4,TRBV7-9,CASSPLLGRGTNEKLFF,TGTGCCAGCAGCCCCCTTCTGGGCCGGGGAACTAATGAAAAACTGTTTTTT
few,TRBD1,TRBJ1-1,TRBV18,CASSEQGRNTEAFF,TGTGCCAGCTCGGAACAGGGGAGGAACACTGAAGCTTTCTTT
few,-,TRBJ1-2,TRBV24-1,CATSDGRDYGYTF,TGTGCCACCAGTGATGGCAGGGACTATGGCTACACCTTC
few,-,TRBJ2-1,TRBV20-1,CSASRGGGKQFF,TGCAGTGCTAGCAGGGGGGGGGGCAAGCAGTTCTTC
few,-,TRBJ1-1,TRBV16,CASSQSAVNTEAFF,TGTGCCAGCAGCCAATCGGCAGTTAACACTGAAGCTTTCTTT